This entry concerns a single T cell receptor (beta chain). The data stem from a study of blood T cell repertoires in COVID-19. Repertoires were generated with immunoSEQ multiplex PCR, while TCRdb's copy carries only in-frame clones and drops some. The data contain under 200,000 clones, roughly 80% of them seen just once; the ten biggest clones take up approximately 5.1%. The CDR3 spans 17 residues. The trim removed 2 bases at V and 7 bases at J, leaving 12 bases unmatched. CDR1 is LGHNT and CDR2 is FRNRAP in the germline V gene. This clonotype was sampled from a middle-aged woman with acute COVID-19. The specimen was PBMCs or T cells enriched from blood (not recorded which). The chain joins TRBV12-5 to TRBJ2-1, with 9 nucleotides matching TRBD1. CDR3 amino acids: CASGLPRGTGTVNEQFF. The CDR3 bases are TGTGCTAGTGGTTTGCCACGGGGGACAGGGACGGTGAATGAGCAGTTCTTC.